What follows describes a single TCR beta chain. Its antigen is not known. Per the germline V gene, CDR1 is KGHSH and CDR2 is LQKENI. The V end lost 3 bases, the J end lost 4 bases, and 18 bases lay between the germline ends. This CDR3 has 16 amino acids. Both 60 Vbeta primers and 13 Jbeta primers went into the PCR. Profiled with immunoSEQ multiplex PCR; TCRdb holds only in-frame clones, not every one. Counted here are 190,000 or so clones, over 80% occurring once; the ten biggest clones make up more than 8.5%. The sample originates from a study of cytomegalovirus exposure and HLA in healthy donors. Whole-study results and caveats: The sole available immune exposure information was CMV serostatus. Productive status was seen about 90% or about 30% of the time for most TCR beta V segments in an earlier analysis.

The chain links TRBV18 to TRBJ1-2; D perhaps matches TRBD1 (5 bases). This sequence originates from a woman between 50 and 59 years old in good health and CMV-seropositive. The sample comprised PBMCs. The DNA of the CDR3 is TGTGCCAGCTCACCCCTTAAGGGACTGGATGGCTATGGCTACACCTTC. Protein: CASSPLKGLDGYGYTF.